These 17 T cell receptor beta chains share one sample of origin, sequenced in a study of blood T cell repertoires in COVID-19. Sequencing used immunoSEQ multiplex PCR; TCRdb keeps in-frame clones, though not all of them. The sample includes under 300,000 clones, roughly 87% seen only once; the top ten take 0.7% to 0.85%. What was sequenced was peripheral blood. These receptors were collected from a woman aged 30 to 39 with acute or convalescent COVID-19.

The chain combines TRBV9 with TRBJ2-1; TRBD1 might be the D (6 bases). The V end was cut by 0 bases, the J end by 8 bases, with 12 bases between. Per the germline V gene, CDR1 is SGDLS and CDR2 is YYNGEE. The length of the CDR3 is 14 residues. CDR3: CASSVVGHPDEQFF. The DNA for the CDR3 is TGTGCCAGCAGCGTAGTGGGACATCCAGATGAGCAGTTCTTC.

The CDR3 reads CASSRTGKGNTEAFF. The CDR3 bases are TGTGCCAGCTCACGGACAGGGAAGGGGAACACTGAAGCTTTCTTT. The chain combines TRBV18 with TRBJ1-1, with 8 positions matching TRBD1. CDR1 KGHSH and CDR2 LQKENI come from the germline V gene. This CDR3 has 15 residues. V gave up 4 bases and J gave up 1 base; unmatched junction bases: 5.

The chain combines TRBV4-3 with TRBJ1-4, with 8 nucleotides matching TRBD1. V was clipped by 0 bases and J by 8 bases; unmatched bases: 5. Germline V lookup: CDR1 LGHNA, CDR2 YSLEER. The CDR3 length is 15 residues. The CDR3 coding sequence is TGCGCCAGCAGCCAAGATATCGCAGGGGGCGAAAAACTGTTTTTT. This gives the protein CASSQDIAGGEKLFF.

The chain uses TRBV7-7 and TRBJ2-2, with D perhaps TRBD1 (5 bases). CDR3 length: 15 residues. Germline V gene lookup returns CDR1 SSHAT and CDR2 FNYEAQ (reference sequence). V was clipped by 5 bases and J by 1 base, with 11 bases between them. In nucleotides, the CDR3 is TGTGCCAGCAGCCCCTCTAGGGGGAACACCGGGGAGCTGTTTTTT. It specifies CASSPSRGNTGELFF.

The V gene is TRBV5-1, the J gene TRBJ2-4; TRBD2 matches at 9 bases. Germline V gene lookup returns CDR1 SGHRS and CDR2 YFSETQ. Germline trimming cut 0 bases from V and 6 bases from J; bases unmatched to any gene: 7. CDR3 size: 16 residues. The CDR3 DNA follows: TGCGCCAGCAGCTTGGGATTACTAGCGGGTATAAACATTCAGTACTTC. Translating gives CASSLGLLAGINIQYF. The entire variable domain, with the rest obtained from reference TRBV5-1 and TRBJ2-4, is as follows: KAGVTQTPRYLIKTRGQQVTLSCSPISGHRSVSWYQQTPGQGLQFLFEYFSETQRNKGNFPGRFSGRQFSNSRSEMNVSTLELGDSALYLCASSLGLLAGINIQYFGAGTRLSVL.

The V call is TRBV9, the J call TRBJ2-3; TRBD2 might be the D (7 bases). The CDR3 has 16 residues. The germline V gene has CDR1 SGDLS and CDR2 YYNGEE. Trimming pared 3 bases from V and 0 bases from J, leaving 14 bases between. CDR3 in DNA: TGTGCCAGCAGCGCCAGGGGAGGGAGCAGCACAGATACGCAGTATTTT. It codes for CASSARGGSSTDTQYF. Full variable domain (outside the CDR3, taken from reference TRBV9 and TRBJ2-3): DSGVTQTPKHLITATGQRVTLRCSPRSGDLSVYWYQQSLDQGLQFLIQYYNGEERAKGNILERFSAQQFPDLHSELNLSSLELGDSALYFCASSARGGSSTDTQYFGPGTRLTVL.

The rearrangement links TRBV19 to TRBJ2-1; D unresolved. This CDR3 contains 15 residues. V was clipped by 3 bases and J by 0 bases, with 9 bases between them. Looked up from germline, CDR1 is LNHDA and CDR2 is SQIVND (reference sequence). CDR3 sequence reads: CASSISTISYNEQFF. The CDR3 DNA sequence: TGTGCCAGTAGTATCAGTACTATCTCCTACAATGAGCAGTTCTTC.

The chain couples TRBV7-6 to TRBJ1-3; D may be TRBD1 (6 bases). Germline V gives CDR1 SGHVS, CDR2 FNYEAQ. V was shortened by 5 bases and J by 3 bases, with 20 bases between the two germline ends. The CDR3 extends over 17 amino acids. The CDR3 region is CASSQFEQGYFGNTIYF. Written as DNA, the CDR3 is TGTGCCAGCAGCCAATTCGAACAGGGTTATTTTGGAAACACCATATATTTT.

The chain carries TRBV5-1 and TRBJ2-1; weak D call: TRBD2 (6 bases). Trimming stripped 4 bases from V and 0 bases from J, with 11 bases between. Germline V gene sequence: CDR1 SGHRS, CDR2 YFSETQ. This CDR3 has 15 residues. CDR3 DNA sequence: TGCGCCAGCAGCCCGGGACTCTCCTCCTACAATGAGCAGTTCTTC. Encoded protein: CASSPGLSSYNEQFF.

The rearrangement joins TRBV5-1 to TRBJ2-7; D is perhaps TRBD2 (5 bases). The CDR3 runs to 13 residues. V was pared by 2 bases and J by 4 bases, with 10 bases between. CDR1 SGHRS and CDR2 YFSETQ come from the germline V gene. The CDR3 nucleotides read TGCGCCAGCAGCTTCTCGGGGTCATACGAGCAGTACTTC. Its translation: CASSFSGSYEQYF.

This clone has only a few counts. The chain uses TRBV6-2 or TRBV6-3 and TRBJ2-2, with a possible D match to TRBD2 (5 bases). This CDR3 has 14 residues. Germline CDR1 is MNHEY and CDR2 is SVGEGT. V lost 3 bases to trimming and J lost 3 bases, with 8 bases between them. The DNA of the CDR3 is TGTGCCAGCAGTTATTCCGGGGACACCGGGGAGCTGTTTTTT. As protein: CASSYSGDTGELFF.

The rearrangement links TRBV10-1 to TRBJ2-1, with 11 bases matching TRBD2. CDR1 is WNHNN and CDR2 is SYGVQD in the germline V gene (reference sequence). The CDR3 has 17 amino acids. The V and J ends lost 2 bases and 8 bases, in that order; junction bases with no gene match: 11. The CDR3 bases are TGCGCCAGCAGTGAGATAGCGTCTAGCGGGAGGTACGATGAGCAGTTCTTC. Protein sequence: CASSEIASSGRYDEQFF.

The chain links TRBV10-3 to TRBJ2-5; TRBD2 matches at 9 bases. Looked up from germline, CDR1 is ENHRY and CDR2 is SYGVKD. V lost 3 bases and J lost 6; bases outside the gene matches: 11. This CDR3 contains 16 residues. CDR3 region: CAISDPEASGKKTQYF. The CDR3, as DNA: TGTGCCATCAGTGACCCAGAGGCTAGCGGGAAAAAGACCCAGTACTTC.

The rearrangement joins TRBV27 to TRBJ2-5; 7 bases align to TRBD2. The CDR3 runs 14 residues. The V gene end was trimmed by 6 bases and the J gene end by 4 bases; junction bases not matched to a gene: 8. Germline CDR1 MNHEY, CDR2 SMNVEV (reference sequence). The CDR3 DNA reads TGTGCCAGCAGCCCTCTGGGAGGGAGAGAGACCCAGTACTTC. It encodes CASSPLGGRETQYF.

The gene calls are TRBV24-1 and TRBJ2-3; tentatively, D is TRBD2 (7 bases). Germline-derived CDR1 and CDR2 are KGHDR and SFDVKD. The CDR3 contains 21 residues. Trimming removed 6 bases from V and 0 bases from J, with 30 bases in between. This CDR3 is CATSKGSLLQGGGPSTDTQYF. The DNA of the CDR3 is TGTGCCACCAGTAAAGGCTCGCTCCTACAAGGGGGGGGGCCGAGCACAGATACGCAGTATTTT.

The CDR3 is CASSTRTSLGHEQFF. The CDR3 DNA follows: TGTGCCAGCAGTACCCGGACTAGCTTGGGCCATGAGCAGTTCTTC. V and J are TRBV27 and TRBJ2-1, with TRBD2 matching 8 bases. This CDR3 is built from 15 residues. CDR1 MNHEY and CDR2 SMNVEV come from the germline V gene (reference sequence). V shed 5 bases and J 8 bases; nucleotides not matched to a gene: 11.

This clone appeared many times. V usage is TRBV6-2 or TRBV6-3 and J usage is TRBJ2-1, with 9 bases aligning to TRBD2. This CDR3 has 19 amino acids. Trimming took 4 bases from V and 0 from J; bases not matched to a gene: 13. Looked up from germline, CDR1 is MNHEY and CDR2 is SVGEGT. CDR3 residues: CASSSPFSGSQSSYNEQFF. CDR3 bases: TGTGCCAGCAGTTCCCCTTTTAGCGGGAGCCAAAGCTCCTACAATGAGCAGTTCTTC.